A selection of T cell receptor beta chains follows, all from one sample in a study of blood T cell repertoires in COVID-19. Method: immunoSEQ multiplex PCR; TCRdb's copy keeps in-frame clones and lacks some. Of about 160,000 clones listed, about 80% are singletons. Sequenced sample: peripheral blood. The origin of the receptors is an elderly woman with acute or convalescent COVID-19. Each CDR3 is given with its conserved first and last residue. The D gene is left open where the match is weak. A row's size may be missing; if present it is once, few, many or a size class.

size,D,V,J,CDR3,DNA
-,TRBD1,TRBV18,TRBJ1-1,CASSRQGGDTEAFF,TGTGCCAGCTCACGACAGGGGGGGGACACTGAAGCTTTCTTT
once,TRBD2,TRBV11-2,TRBJ2-1,CASSPPRASGSYNEQFF,TGTGCCAGCAGCCCCCCCAGGGCTAGCGGGAGTTACAATGAGCAGTTCTTC
once,TRBD1,TRBV4-1,TRBJ2-7,CASSRHEGQGLYEQYF,TGCGCCAGCAGCCGCCATGAAGGACAGGGGCTATACGAGCAGTACTTC
-,-,TRBV18,TRBJ2-3,CASSPLGGTDTQYF,TGTGCCAGCTCACCATTGGGGGGAACAGATACGCAGTATTTT
once,TRBD2,TRBV2,TRBJ2-7,CASSEGQQGGGYEQYF,TGTGCCAGCAGTGAAGGACAGCAAGGCGGGGGTTACGAGCAGTACTTC
once,-,TRBV28,TRBJ1-2,CASSRGGYTF,TGTGCCAGCAGCCGAGGAGGCTACACCTTC
-,TRBD1,TRBV7-2,TRBJ1-6,CASSEGQGPNSPLHF,TGTGCCAGCAGCGAAGGACAGGGACCTAATTCACCCCTCCACTTT
-,TRBD1,TRBV24-1,TRBJ2-5,CATSDVSNPRDRHEETQYF,TGTGCCACCAGTGACGTCAGTAATCCTAGGGACAGACATGAAGAGACCCAGTACTTC
-,-,TRBV2,TRBJ1-5,CASSVDRNLGQPQHF,TGTGCCAGCAGTGTAGACAGGAATTTGGGGCAGCCCCAGCATTTT
-,-,TRBV7-6,TRBJ2-7,CASGAGASEQYF,TGTGCCAGCGGGGCCGGTGCGTCCGAGCAGTACTTC
-,TRBD2,TRBV9,TRBJ2-2,CASSVRTGGTGELFF,TGTGCCAGCAGCGTCCGGACGGGAGGCACCGGGGAGCTGTTTTTT
-,-,TRBV2,TRBJ2-5,CASADREVGGTQYF,TGTGCCAGCGCTGACAGGGAGGTTGGAGGGACCCAGTACTTC
many,TRBD1,TRBV3-1/TRBV3-2,TRBJ2-2,CASSQGLGTANTGELFF,TGTGCCAGCAGCCAAGGGCTGGGGACAGCGAACACCGGGGAGCTGTTTTTT
-,TRBD2,TRBV6-6,TRBJ2-1,CASSTPGAGDRNEQFF,TGTGCCAGCAGCACCCCGGGCGCGGGAGATAGGAATGAGCAGTTCTTC
-,-,TRBV6-5,TRBJ1-2,CASSPQFNYGYTF,TGTGCCAGCAGCCCCCAGTTTAACTATGGCTACACCTTC
-,-,TRBV6-2/TRBV6-3,TRBJ2-4,CASSSMAVAKNIQYF,TGTGCCAGCAGTTCCATGGCGGTAGCCAAAAACATTCAGTACTTC
-,-,TRBV7-9,TRBJ2-1,CASSSDLYNEQFF,TGTGCCAGCAGCTCGGACTTGTACAATGAGCAGTTCTTC
few,-,TRBV5-1,TRBJ2-7,CASSLASLANEQYF,TGCGCCAGCAGCTTGGCCTCGCTAGCTAACGAGCAGTACTTC
-,-,TRBV7-9,TRBJ2-3,CASSETRQTSTDTQYF,TGTGCCAGCAGCGAGACACGACAGACTAGCACAGATACGCAGTATTTT
-,-,TRBV15,TRBJ2-1,CATSRGTRVYEQFF,TGTGCCACCAGCAGAGGTACCAGGGTCTATGAGCAGTTCTTC
few,TRBD2,TRBV11-2,TRBJ2-5,CASSLDLAGETQYF,TGTGCCAGCAGCTTAGATTTAGCGGGAGAGACCCAGTACTTC
-,TRBD1,TRBV3-1/TRBV3-2,TRBJ1-2,CARAGPGQGTKANYGYTF,TGTGCCAGGGCGGGGCCGGGACAGGGAACCAAAGCTAACTATGGCTACACCTTC
-,TRBD2,TRBV6-5,TRBJ2-1,CASRLTSGSYNEQFF,TGTGCCAGCAGACTTACTAGCGGGTCCTACAATGAGCAGTTCTTC
-,-,TRBV18,TRBJ1-6,CASSPRQENSPLHF,TGTGCCAGCTCACCGAGACAGGAAAATTCACCCCTCCACTTT
-,-,TRBV6-2/TRBV6-3,TRBJ1-1,CASSTPRVNTEAFF,TGTGCCAGCAGTACTCCACGGGTGAACACTGAAGCTTTCTTT
-,-,TRBV19,TRBJ2-4,CASSRAKNIQYF,TGTGCCAGTTCGCGGGCCAAAAACATTCAGTACTTC
-,TRBD1,TRBV11-2,TRBJ1-1,CASNGQGATEAFF,TGTGCCAGCAACGGACAGGGTGCCACTGAAGCTTTCTTT
-,TRBD2,TRBV30,TRBJ2-4,CAWSVRVSGRVRNIQYF,TGTGCCTGGAGTGTACGGGTTAGCGGGAGGGTGAGAAACATTCAGTACTTC
-,-,TRBV29-1,TRBJ2-1,CSVSSVGKNEQFF,TGCAGCGTTTCCTCCGTCGGGAAGAATGAGCAGTTCTTC
few,TRBD2,TRBV7-6,TRBJ2-2,CASRPGGRTTGELFF,TGTGCCAGCCGCCCCGGCGGGAGAACCACCGGGGAGCTGTTTTTT
-,-,TRBV5-1,TRBJ1-1,CASKNSLNTEAFF,TGCGCCAGCAAAAACAGCTTGAACACTGAAGCTTTCTTT
-,-,TRBV2,TRBJ1-4,CASSGNGNEKLFF,TGTGCCAGCTCCGGGAACGGTAATGAAAAACTGTTTTTT
-,TRBD1,TRBV9,TRBJ1-2,CASSVRAGGYGYTF,TGTGCCAGCAGCGTACGAGCAGGGGGCTATGGCTACACCTTC
-,TRBD2,TRBV7-8,TRBJ2-2,CASSLNPGGGSSTGELFF,TGTGCCAGCAGCTTAAATCCGGGGGGAGGCTCGTCCACCGGGGAGCTGTTTTTT
-,-,TRBV4-1,TRBJ2-7,CASSQDGRGPYEQYF,TGCGCCAGCAGCCAAGATGGCAGGGGCCCCTACGAGCAGTACTTC
-,TRBD2,TRBV19,TRBJ2-7,CASSHRGGRSYEQYF,TGTGCCAGTAGTCACCGCGGGGGGCGATCCTACGAGCAGTACTTC
-,-,TRBV11-2,TRBJ2-7,CASSPWTPPLGKYF,TGTGCCAGCAGCCCCTGGACACCCCCACTGGGAAAGTACTTC
-,-,TRBV30,TRBJ1-1,CAWSEKGKNTEAFF,TGTGCCTGGAGTGAAAAGGGGAAGAACACTGAAGCTTTCTTT
once,TRBD1,TRBV10-3,TRBJ1-1,CAITGGQGTTEAFF,TGTGCCATCACCGGCGGACAGGGTACCACTGAAGCTTTCTTT
-,TRBD2,TRBV7-2,TRBJ2-1,CASRERGSYNEQFF,TGTGCCAGCAGAGAGCGGGGGTCCTACAATGAGCAGTTCTTC
-,-,TRBV6-5,TRBJ2-7,CASRKQVFPYEQYF,TGTGCCAGCAGGAAACAGGTATTCCCCTACGAGCAGTACTTC
few,-,TRBV5-4,TRBJ1-1,CASSLGQINTEAFF,TGTGCCAGCAGCTTGGGACAGATAAACACTGAAGCTTTCTTT
-,-,TRBV2,TRBJ1-1,CASSLDSNTEAFF,TGTGCCAGCAGTCTCGACAGCAACACTGAAGCTTTCTTT
once,-,TRBV5-3,TRBJ2-3,CARSFPDSPPQNTQYF,TGTGCCAGAAGCTTTCCCGACAGCCCCCCACAAAATACGCAGTATTTT
-,-,TRBV5-5,TRBJ2-5,CASSLGVREETQYF,TGTGCCAGCAGCTTGGGCGTCAGGGAAGAGACCCAGTACTTC
-,TRBD1,TRBV5-6,TRBJ1-4,CASSSQGAPSEKLFF,TGTGCCAGCAGCTCCCAGGGGGCCCCTAGTGAAAAACTGTTTTTT
-,TRBD1,TRBV7-2,TRBJ1-2,CASSLGLTGGEGYTF,TGTGCCAGCAGCTTGGGCCTGACAGGGGGGGAAGGCTACACCTTC
-,TRBD2,TRBV19,TRBJ2-1,CASSIWLAGGSNEQFF,TGTGCCAGTAGTATATGGCTAGCGGGAGGATCCAATGAGCAGTTCTTC